This TCR beta chain derives from a study of T-cell reconstitution after alpha-beta-depleted transplantation in children. This clonotype has a count of ten or more. Its antigen is undetermined. CDR1 is SEHNR, CDR2 FQNEAQ, per germline (reference sequence). The V gene lost 5 bases and the J gene lost 0 bases, with 11 bases spanning the gap. This CDR3 is 14 amino acids long. General study points: As was reported, about two months after transplant, alpha-beta T cells came from several hundred expanded graft clones.

As it was prepared, the TCRbeta library received unique molecular identifiers. TCRdb analysed the PCR reads with MiXCR anew, one entry per CDR3 protein. In the table there are about 340,000 distinct CDR3 sequences, around 15% of which are singletons. The source was PBMCs, mostly from graft donor cells, collected 360 days after TCRalphabeta/CD19-depleted stem cell transplant. The receptor was isolated from a male patient under 10 years old who had a stem cell transplant for acute lymphoblastic leukemia, so the T cells may come from the graft donor. The V and J genes are TRBV7-9 and TRBJ2-7; D unresolved. The CDR3 DNA is TGTGCCAGCAGCCCTACACAGATCTCCTACGAGCAGTACTTC. Protein: CASSPTQISYEQYF. Together with reference TRBV7-9 and TRBJ2-7, the CDR3 gives the full variable domain: DTGVSQNPRHKITKRGQNVTFRCDPISEHNRLYWYRQTLGQGPEFLTYFQNEAQLEKSRLLSDRFSAERPKGSFSTLEIQRTEQGDSAMYLCASSPTQISYEQYFGPGTRLTVT.